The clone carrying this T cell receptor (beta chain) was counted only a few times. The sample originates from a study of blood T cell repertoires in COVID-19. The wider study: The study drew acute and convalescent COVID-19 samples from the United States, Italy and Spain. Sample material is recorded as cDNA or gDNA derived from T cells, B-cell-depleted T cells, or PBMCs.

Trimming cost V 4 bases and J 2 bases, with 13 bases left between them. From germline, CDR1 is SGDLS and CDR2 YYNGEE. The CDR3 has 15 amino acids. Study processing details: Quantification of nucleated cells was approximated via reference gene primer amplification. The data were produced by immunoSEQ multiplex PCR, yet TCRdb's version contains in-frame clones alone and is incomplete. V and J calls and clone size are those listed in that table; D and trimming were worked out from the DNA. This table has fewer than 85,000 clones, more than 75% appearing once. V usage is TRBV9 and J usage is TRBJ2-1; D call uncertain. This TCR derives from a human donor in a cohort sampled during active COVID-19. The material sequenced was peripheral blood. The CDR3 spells CASSSSHQPYNEQFF. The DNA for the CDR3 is TGTGCCAGCAGCTCGAGCCATCAACCCTACAATGAGCAGTTCTTC. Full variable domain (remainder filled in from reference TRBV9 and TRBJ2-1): DSGVTQTPKHLITATGQRVTLRCSPRSGDLSVYWYQQSLDQGLQFLIQYYNGEERAKGNILERFSAQQFPDLHSELNLSSLELGDSALYFCASSSSHQPYNEQFFGPGTRLTVL.